One and the same sample provided the 2 T cell receptor beta chains below, sequenced in a study of CD8 T cells in Susac syndrome. RNA in amounts of roughly 0.5 to 1 ug was reverse transcribed with random hexamers. Via MiXCR, TCRdb re-called the immunoSEQ multiplex PCR reads, giving one row per CDR3 protein. The table includes approximately 160,000 distinct CDR3 sequences, roughly nine tenths detected once. Sequenced input: CD4+ T cells from PBMCs. These receptors were collected from a human donor in good health.

The chain uses TRBV21-1 and TRBJ2-6; the table names TRBD1, a call not compared with the DNA. TRBV21-1 corresponds to a pseudogene. The CDR3 runs 15 residues. The DNA of the CDR3 is TGTGCTAATGTCCCCGGGGGCTCTGGGGCCAACGTCCTGACTTTC. Translating gives CANVPGGSGANVLTF.

The J gene is TRBJ2-2, the V gene TRBV20-1; D is uncertain. From germline, CDR1 is DFQATT and CDR2 SNEGSKA (reference sequence). Trimming took off 4 bases at V and 1 base at J, with 7 bases between the two ends. The CDR3 consists of 13 residues. Written as DNA, the CDR3 is TGCAGTGCTAATCGATTGAACACCGGGGAGCTGTTTTTT. This codes for CSANRLNTGELFF.